These 21 T cell receptor beta chains were all obtained from the same sample, sequenced in a study of blood T cell repertoires in COVID-19. Sequencing was performed with immunoSEQ multiplex PCR; in TCRdb, only in-frame clones are kept and a portion is missing. The repertoire holds more than 150,000 clones, with about 86% as singletons. The sequenced material came from peripheral blood. These TCRs come from a man aged 55 to 70 with acute or convalescent COVID-19.

The chain employs TRBV27 and TRBJ1-5; 7 bases are shared with TRBD1. The CDR3 is made up of 16 amino acids. V was clipped by 4 bases and J by 2 bases; unmatched bases: 8. Germline V gene sequence: CDR1 MNHEY, CDR2 SMNVEV (reference sequence). The CDR3: CASSSRQGRGNQPQHF. For the CDR3, the DNA is TGTGCCAGCAGTTCACGACAGGGTCGGGGCAATCAGCCCCAGCATTTT.

The rearrangement links TRBV30 to TRBJ1-1, with TRBD1 matching 7 bases. Losses at the gene ends were 6 bases for V and 7 bases for J; bases not matched to a gene: 8. The CDR3 contains 12 residues. CDR1 GTSNPN and CDR2 SVGIG come from the germline V gene (reference sequence). The CDR3, as DNA: TGTGCCTGCCAAGGACAGGCGGTTGAAGCTTTCTTT. Translating gives CACQGQAVEAFF.

The CDR3 here is CASSERGGLAETQYF. CDR3 DNA sequence: TGTGCCAGCAGTGAAAGGGGGGGGTTGGCGGAGACCCAGTACTTC. This chain connects TRBV6-1 to TRBJ2-5; D perhaps matches TRBD2 (7 bases). Germline V gene data show CDR1 as MNHNS and CDR2 as SASEGT. The CDR3 is 15 amino acids. V lost 2 bases and J 5 bases, leaving 15 bases between the germline ends.

The CDR3 loop is CASSLANTEAFF. In DNA, the CDR3 is TGTGCCAGCAGTTTGGCGAACACTGAAGCTTTCTTT. This chain links TRBV28 with TRBJ1-1; D unclear. V lost 3 bases and J 1 base, leaving 3 bases between the germline ends. This CDR3 contains 12 residues. Germline lookup yields CDR1 MDHEN and CDR2 SYDVKM.

The chain has TRBV19 and TRBJ1-5, with 10 positions matching TRBD1. This CDR3 is 15 amino acids long. The junction had 9 bases not matched to a gene; V was cut back by 7 bases and J by 6 bases. Germline V CDR1 and CDR2: LNHDA, SQIVND (reference sequence). This chain's CDR3 is CASTPDRGSSQPQHF. In DNA, the CDR3 is TGTGCCAGTACCCCGGACAGGGGGTCCAGTCAGCCCCAGCATTTT.

A single count supports this clone. The V gene is TRBV27, the J gene TRBJ1-6; D is ambiguous. This CDR3 contains 13 residues. Germline assignment: CDR1 MNHEY and CDR2 SMNVEV (reference sequence). The V and J ends lost 6 bases and 11 bases respectively, with 14 bases between them. CDR3 residues: CASRSLKAAPLHF. CDR3 nucleotide sequence: TGTGCCAGCAGAAGCCTTAAAGCGGCACCCCTCCACTTT.

The rearrangement links TRBV15 to TRBJ1-1, with D hard to call. The V end was cut by 1 base, the J end by 0 bases, with 3 bases between. CDR3 length: 13 amino acids. In germline, CDR1 is LNHNV, CDR2 YYDKDF (reference sequence). CDR3 residues: CATSRGMNTEAFF. The CDR3 DNA follows: TGTGCCACCAGCAGAGGTATGAACACTGAAGCTTTCTTT.

This chain connects TRBV4-1 to TRBJ2-7; D is unclear. This CDR3 region has 15 residues. Germline assignment: CDR1 MGHRA and CDR2 YSYEKL. The V and J ends lost 0 bases and 4 bases respectively, with 13 bases between them. CDR3 sequence reads: CASSQELLRYYEQYF. CDR3 in DNA: TGCGCCAGCAGCCAAGAGCTACTGAGGTATTACGAGCAGTACTTC.

For this clone: This specimen includes other DNA sequences encoding the same CDR3. This chain joins TRBV5-1 and TRBJ1-1; D is undetermined. V was pared by 4 bases and J by 0 bases, with 10 bases between. This CDR3 is built from 14 residues. The germline gives CDR1 SGHRS, CDR2 YFSETQ. The CDR3 bases are TGCGCCAGCAGCCCTACCTCCGTGAACACTGAAGCTTTCTTT. Encoded protein: CASSPTSVNTEAFF.

The V and J genes are TRBV5-1 and TRBJ2-6, with 8 positions matching TRBD2. Trimming cost V 0 bases and J 4 bases; bases outside gene matches: 9. This CDR3 spans 18 amino acids. Germline assignment: CDR1 SGHRS and CDR2 YFSETQ. As DNA, the CDR3 is TGCGCCAGCAGCTTGGCTAGCGGGCCCTCAGGGGGGGCCAACGTCCTGACTTTC. Its protein is CASSLASGPSGGANVLTF.

For the CDR3, the DNA is TGTGCCATCAGTCAGCGGGAGGTACCCCGCGAGCAGTACTTC. This codes for CAISQREVPREQYF. This rearrangement joins TRBV10-3 to TRBJ2-7, with 9 bases lining up with TRBD2. The junction had 8 bases not matched to a gene; V was cut back by 5 bases and J by 6 bases. Germline-derived CDR1 and CDR2 are ENHRY and SYGVKD. This CDR3 has 14 amino acids.

The chain uses TRBV28 and TRBJ2-5, with 12 bases aligning to TRBD1. Per the germline V gene, CDR1 is MDHEN and CDR2 is SYDVKM. V gave up 10 bases and J gave up 2 bases; unmatched junction bases: 11. This CDR3 is built from 16 residues. The CDR3 is CATTGQGASFQETQYF. DNA for the CDR3: TGTGCCACCACGGGACAGGGGGCCTCATTTCAAGAGACCCAGTACTTC.

J is TRBJ1-2 and V is TRBV19; D is perhaps TRBD1 (5 bases). The CDR3 contains 13 residues. Trimming removed 3 bases from V and 6 bases from J, with 11 bases in between. Germline V gives CDR1 LNHDA, CDR2 SQIVND (reference sequence). The CDR3 protein is CASSITTANGYTF. CDR3 in DNA: TGTGCCAGTAGTATTACGACAGCGAATGGCTACACCTTC.

The genes are TRBV24-1 and TRBJ1-5, with D possibly TRBD1 on 5 matching bases. Germline V lookup: CDR1 KGHDR, CDR2 SFDVKD. V lost 5 bases and J lost 5, with 15 bases in between. The CDR3 runs 15 residues. For the CDR3, the DNA is TGTGCCACCAGTGGCTCGCTTCGGGGGGATCAGCCCCAGCATTTT. Translating it yields CATSGSLRGDQPQHF.

The chain carries TRBV12-3 or TRBV12-4 and TRBJ1-4; D gene unclear. The CDR3 covers 12 residues. V was clipped by 4 bases and J by 5 bases, with 5 bases between them. CDR3 nucleotide sequence: TGTGCCAGCAGTTCGGGGAATGAAAAACTGTTTTTT. As protein: CASSSGNEKLFF.

The DNA for the CDR3 is TGCAGCGTGGAGAGACGTGGGAATGAGCAGTTCTTC. It codes for CSVERRGNEQFF. The gene calls are TRBV29-1 and TRBJ2-1; unclear D gene. CDR1 SQVTM and CDR2 ANQGSEA come from the germline V gene. This CDR3 is 12 amino acids long. The germline V and J ends were trimmed by 6 bases and 7 bases, with 13 bases remaining between them.

The V gene is TRBV5-1, the J gene TRBJ1-2, with no clear D. The V and J ends lost 5 bases and 2 bases respectively, with 13 bases between them. CDR1 SGHRS and CDR2 YFSETQ come from the germline V gene. The CDR3 sequence is 14 residues long. CDR3 region: CASRARFQNYGYTF. The CDR3 region has the DNA TGCGCCAGCAGGGCCAGGTTCCAAAACTATGGCTACACCTTC. Full variable domain (missing parts from reference TRBV5-1 and TRBJ1-2): KAGVTQTPRYLIKTRGQQVTLSCSPISGHRSVSWYQQTPGQGLQFLFEYFSETQRNKGNFPGRFSGRQFSNSRSEMNVSTLELGDSALYLCASRARFQNYGYTFGSGTRLTVV.

The chain carries TRBV7-6 and TRBJ1-3; D gene uncertain. CDR1 and CDR2 from the germline V gene are SGHVS and FNYEAQ. This CDR3 has 15 residues. V lost 0 bases and J lost 0, with 6 bases in between. CDR3 sequence reads: CASSLASHSGNTIYF. DNA of the CDR3: TGTGCCAGCAGCTTAGCGTCCCACTCTGGAAACACCATATATTTT.

The chain carries TRBV28 and TRBJ1-4; maybe TRBD1 (6 bases). The germline CDR1 and CDR2 sequences are MDHEN and SYDVKM. The V end was cut by 8 bases, the J end by 2 bases, with 15 bases between. The length of the CDR3 is 15 residues. The CDR3 sequence: CASGSQGWTNEKLFF. In DNA, the CDR3 is TGTGCCAGCGGATCTCAGGGGTGGACTAATGAAAAACTGTTTTTT.

J is TRBJ2-4 and V is TRBV4-1; 8 bases line up with TRBD1. V was pared by 4 bases and J by 8 bases, with 13 bases of the junction left unmatched. Germline V gene sequence: CDR1 MGHRA, CDR2 YSYEKL. This CDR3 contains 16 residues. CDR3 protein: CASSLPGGDRGDIQYF. The CDR3 coding sequence is TGCGCCAGCAGCCTCCCCGGGGGCGACAGGGGAGACATTCAGTACTTC.

The chain links TRBV4-1 to TRBJ1-5; TRBD1 might be the D (5 bases). The CDR3 totals 16 residues. Deletions cut 0 bases from V and 2 bases from J, with 11 bases between. CDR1 is MGHRA and CDR2 is YSYEKL in the germline V gene. CDR3 sequence: CASSQESGGGNQPQHF. CDR3 nucleotide sequence: TGCGCCAGCAGCCAAGAGTCCGGGGGTGGCAATCAGCCCCAGCATTTT.